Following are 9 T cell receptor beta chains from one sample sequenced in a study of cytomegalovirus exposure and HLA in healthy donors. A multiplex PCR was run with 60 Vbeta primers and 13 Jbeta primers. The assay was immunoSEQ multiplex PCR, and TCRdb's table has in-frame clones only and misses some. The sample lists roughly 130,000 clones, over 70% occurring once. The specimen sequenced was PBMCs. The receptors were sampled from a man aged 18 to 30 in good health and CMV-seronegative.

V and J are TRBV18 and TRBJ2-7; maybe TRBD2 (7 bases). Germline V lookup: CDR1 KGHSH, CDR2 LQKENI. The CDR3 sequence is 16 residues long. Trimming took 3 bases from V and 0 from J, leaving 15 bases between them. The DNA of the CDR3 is TGTGCCAGCTCACCGGAGGGGGGGACCCTCTCCTACGAGCAGTACTTC. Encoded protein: CASSPEGGTLSYEQYF.

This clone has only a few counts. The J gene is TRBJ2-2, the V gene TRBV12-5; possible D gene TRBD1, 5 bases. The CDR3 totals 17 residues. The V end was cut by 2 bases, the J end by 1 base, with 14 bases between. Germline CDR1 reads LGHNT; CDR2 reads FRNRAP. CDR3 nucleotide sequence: TGTGCTAGTGGTTTGTCGCCGACAGCGCGGAACACCGGGGAGCTGTTTTTT. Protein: CASGLSPTARNTGELFF.

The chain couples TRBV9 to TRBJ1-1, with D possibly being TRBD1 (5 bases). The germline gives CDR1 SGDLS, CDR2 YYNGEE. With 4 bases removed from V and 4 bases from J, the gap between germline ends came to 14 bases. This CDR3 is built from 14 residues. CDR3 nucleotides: TGTGCCAGCAGCTTGAAAAGGGGTGGCACTGAAGCTTTCTTT. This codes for CASSLKRGGTEAFF. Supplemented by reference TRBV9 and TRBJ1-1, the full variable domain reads DSGVTQTPKHLITATGQRVTLRCSPRSGDLSVYWYQQSLDQGLQFLIQYYNGEERAKGNILERFSAQQFPDLHSELNLSSLELGDSALYFCASSLKRGGTEAFFGQGTRLTVV.

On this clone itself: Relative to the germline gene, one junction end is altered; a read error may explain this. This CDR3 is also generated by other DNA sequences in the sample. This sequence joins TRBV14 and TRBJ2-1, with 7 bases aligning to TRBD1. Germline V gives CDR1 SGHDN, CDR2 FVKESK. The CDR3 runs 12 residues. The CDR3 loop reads CASSQNNRGKFF. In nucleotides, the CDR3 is TGTGCCAGTAGCCAGAACAACAGGGGCAAGTTCTTC. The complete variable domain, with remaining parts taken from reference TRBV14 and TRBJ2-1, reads EAGVTQFPSHSVIEKGQTVTLRCDPISGHDNLYWYRRVMGKEIKFLLHFVKESKQDESGMPNNRFLAERTGGTYSTLKVQPAELEDSGVYFCASSQNNRGKFFGPGTRLTVL.

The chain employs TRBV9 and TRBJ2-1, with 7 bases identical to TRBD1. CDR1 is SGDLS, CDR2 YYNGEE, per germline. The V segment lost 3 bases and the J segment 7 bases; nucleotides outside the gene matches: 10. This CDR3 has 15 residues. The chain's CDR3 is CASSAEGARRNEQFF. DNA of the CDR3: TGTGCCAGCAGCGCAGAGGGGGCTCGGAGGAATGAGCAGTTCTTC.

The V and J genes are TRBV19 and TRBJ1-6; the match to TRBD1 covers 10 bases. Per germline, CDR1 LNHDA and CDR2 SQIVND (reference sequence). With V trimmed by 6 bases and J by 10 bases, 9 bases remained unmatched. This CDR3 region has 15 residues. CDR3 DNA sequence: TGTGCCAGTAGAAGGGACAGGGGAGTATGGTCACCCCTCCACTTT. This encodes CASRRDRGVWSPLHF. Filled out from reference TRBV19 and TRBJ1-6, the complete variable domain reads DGGITQSPKYLFRKEGQNVTLSCEQNLNHDAMYWYRQDPGQGLRLIYYSQIVNDFQKGDIAEGYSVSREKKESFPLTVTSAQKNPTAFYLCASRRDRGVWSPLHFGNGTRLTVT.

The CDR3 region has the DNA TGTGCCGCCCACTACACGGGGTCCCCCGTCTATGGCTACACCTTC. Amino acid sequence: CAAHYTGSPVYGYTF. This chain links TRBV6-1 with TRBJ1-2; D uncertain. Germline CDR1 reads MNHNS; CDR2 reads SASEGT. V lost 11 bases to trimming and J lost 4 bases, with 23 bases between them. There are 15 residues in the CDR3.

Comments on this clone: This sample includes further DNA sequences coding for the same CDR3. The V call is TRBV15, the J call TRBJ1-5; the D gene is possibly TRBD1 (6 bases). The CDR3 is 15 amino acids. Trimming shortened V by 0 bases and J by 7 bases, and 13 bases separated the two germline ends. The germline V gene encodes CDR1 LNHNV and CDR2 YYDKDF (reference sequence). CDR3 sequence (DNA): TGTGCCACCAGCAGAGACCCTGGGGGCGGGCAGCCCCAGCATTTT. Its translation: CATSRDPGGGQPQHF.

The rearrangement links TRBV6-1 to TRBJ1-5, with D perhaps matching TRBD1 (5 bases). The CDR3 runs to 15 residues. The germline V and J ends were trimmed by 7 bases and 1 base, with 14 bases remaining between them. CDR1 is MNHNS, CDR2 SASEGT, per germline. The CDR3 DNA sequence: TGTGCCAGCATCGCCATCGGGGGGAGCAATCAGCCCCAGCATTTT. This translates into CASIAIGGSNQPQHF.